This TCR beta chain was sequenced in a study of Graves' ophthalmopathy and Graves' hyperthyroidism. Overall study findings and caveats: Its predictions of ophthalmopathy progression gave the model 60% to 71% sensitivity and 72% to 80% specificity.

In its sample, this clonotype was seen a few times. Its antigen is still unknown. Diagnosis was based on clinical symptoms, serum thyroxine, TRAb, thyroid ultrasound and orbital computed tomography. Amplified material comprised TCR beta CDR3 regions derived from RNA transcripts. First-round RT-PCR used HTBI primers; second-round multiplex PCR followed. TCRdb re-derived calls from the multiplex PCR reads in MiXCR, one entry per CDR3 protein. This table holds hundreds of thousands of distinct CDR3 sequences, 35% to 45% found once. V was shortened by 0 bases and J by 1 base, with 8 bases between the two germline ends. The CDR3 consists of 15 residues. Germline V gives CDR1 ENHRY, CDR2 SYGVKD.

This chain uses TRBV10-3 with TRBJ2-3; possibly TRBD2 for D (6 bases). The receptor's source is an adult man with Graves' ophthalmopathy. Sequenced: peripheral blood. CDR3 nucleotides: TGTGCCATCAGTGAGTCGGGGGAGGGCACAGATACGCAGTATTTT. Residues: CAISESGEGTDTQYF.